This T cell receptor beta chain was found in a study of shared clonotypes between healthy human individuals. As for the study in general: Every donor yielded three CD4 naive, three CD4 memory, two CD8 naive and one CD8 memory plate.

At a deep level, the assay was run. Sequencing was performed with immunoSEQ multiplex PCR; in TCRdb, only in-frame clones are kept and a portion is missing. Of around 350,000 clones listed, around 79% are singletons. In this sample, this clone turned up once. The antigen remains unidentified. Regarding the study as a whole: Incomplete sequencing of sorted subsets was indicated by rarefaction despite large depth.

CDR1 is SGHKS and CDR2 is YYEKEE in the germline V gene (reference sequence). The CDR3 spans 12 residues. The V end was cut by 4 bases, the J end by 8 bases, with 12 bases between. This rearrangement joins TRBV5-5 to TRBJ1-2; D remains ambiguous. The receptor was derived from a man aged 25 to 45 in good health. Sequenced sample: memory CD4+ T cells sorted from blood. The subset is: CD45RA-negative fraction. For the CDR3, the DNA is TGTGCCAGCAGCCCCCGAGGTGGGGGCTACACCTTC. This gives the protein CASSPRGGGYTF.